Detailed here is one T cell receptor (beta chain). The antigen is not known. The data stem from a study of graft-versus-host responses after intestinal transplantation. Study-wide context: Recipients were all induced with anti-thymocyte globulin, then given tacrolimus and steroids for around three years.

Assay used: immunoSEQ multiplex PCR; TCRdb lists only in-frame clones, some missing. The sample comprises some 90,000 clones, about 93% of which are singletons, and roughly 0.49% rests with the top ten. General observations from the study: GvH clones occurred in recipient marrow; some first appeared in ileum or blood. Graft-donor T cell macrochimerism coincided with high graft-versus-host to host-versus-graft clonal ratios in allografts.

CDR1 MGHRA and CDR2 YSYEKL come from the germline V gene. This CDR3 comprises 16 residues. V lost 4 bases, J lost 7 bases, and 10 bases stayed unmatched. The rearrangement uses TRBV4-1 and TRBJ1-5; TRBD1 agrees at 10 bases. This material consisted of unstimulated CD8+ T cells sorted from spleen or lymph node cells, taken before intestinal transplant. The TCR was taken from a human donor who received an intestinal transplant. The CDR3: CASSLGQGVVGQPQHF. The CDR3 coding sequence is TGCGCCAGCAGCCTAGGACAGGGGGTCGTAGGCCAGCCCCAGCATTTT.